This is a list of T cell receptor beta chains from one sample in a study of healthy donors' naive CD4 and CD8 T cells. MiXCR was run by TCRdb on the reads, yielding one entry per CDR3 protein. The table shows 150,000 to 200,000 distinct CDR3 sequences, with over 60% occurring only once. The sample taken for sequencing was naive CD4+ and CD8+ T cells sorted from blood, pooled from several donors. The receptor source for this set is a pool of human donors in good health; the sample pools cells from several healthy donors. CDR3s include the opening cysteine and the closing phenylalanine or tryptophan. The D gene is left open where the match is weak. Rows may omit the clone size; those that give it use once, few, many or a size class.

J	D	V	size	DNA	CDR3
TRBJ2-5	NA	TRBV15	once	TGTGCCACCAGCAGGAATTTAGTGAACTTAGAGACCCAGTACTTC	CATSRNLVNLETQYF
TRBJ2-5	TRBD1	TRBV19	NA	TGTGCCAGTAGTTCGGGAAAGACAGGGACCCGAGAGACCCAGTACTTC	CASSSGKTGTRETQYF
TRBJ1-1	TRBD1	TRBV29-1	few	TGCAGCGTTGGAGGACAGGGGGGGATGAACACTGAAGCTTTCTTT	CSVGGQGGMNTEAFF
TRBJ2-4	NA	TRBV29-1	NA	TGCAGCGTTCGAGATCTAGCCAAAAACATTCAGTACTTC	CSVRDLAKNIQYF
TRBJ1-5	TRBD1	TRBV29-1	NA	TGCAGCGTCACGACAGGGTCGGGCAATCAGCCCCAGCATTTT	CSVTTGSGNQPQHF
TRBJ2-7	NA	TRBV6-6	NA	TGTGCCAGCAGCCGACACCTTTCAGCCTACGAGCAGTACTTC	CASSRHLSAYEQYF
TRBJ1-5	TRBD1	TRBV11-2	NA	TGTGCCAGCAGCGCTGGGACAGCCCAGCCCCAGCATTTT	CASSAGTAQPQHF
TRBJ1-5	NA	TRBV20-1	once	TGCAGTGCTAGCCGGGACACAAATCAGCCCCAGCATTTT	CSASRDTNQPQHF
TRBJ2-7	NA	TRBV27	NA	TGTGCCAGCAGTTTCACCGGGAGCCTCTCCTACGAGCAGTACTTC	CASSFTGSLSYEQYF
TRBJ2-5	TRBD1	TRBV29-1	NA	TGCAGCGTCTACCACACAGGGGGCCCCCAAGAGACCCAGTACTTC	CSVYHTGGPQETQYF
TRBJ2-1	NA	TRBV6-5	once	TGTGCCAGCAGTTACTCGGGCACCTACAATGAGCAGTTCTTC	CASSYSGTYNEQFF
TRBJ2-7	NA	TRBV7-9	NA	TGTGCCAGCAGCTCCTCGACAGACGAGCAGTACTTC	CASSSSTDEQYF
TRBJ2-3	TRBD1	TRBV29-1	NA	TGCAGCGTTGAACCTAGGACAGGACGAGGAGATACGCAGTATTTT	CSVEPRTGRGDTQYF
TRBJ1-2	TRBD1	TRBV29-1	NA	TGCAGCGTAGGACAGGGGCTGGGTGGCTACACCTTC	CSVGQGLGGYTF
TRBJ2-2	NA	TRBV4-1	NA	TGCGCCAGCAGCCAATGGGGGGCCGGGGAGCTGTTTTTT	CASSQWGAGELFF
TRBJ2-7	NA	TRBV2	NA	TGTGCCAGCATCGACCCCCAGTCGTCCTACGAGCAGTACTTC	CASIDPQSSYEQYF
TRBJ2-3	NA	TRBV6-5	NA	TGTGCCAGCTGGGGCACAACTAGCACAGATACGCAGTATTTT	CASWGTTSTDTQYF
TRBJ1-2	TRBD1	TRBV29-1	NA	TGCAGCGTTAGAGGACAGGCCCTCTATGGCTACACCTTC	CSVRGQALYGYTF
TRBJ1-5	NA	TRBV12-3/TRBV12-4	NA	TGTGCCAGCAGTCGTAGGACTAGCAATCAGCCCCAGCATTTT	CASSRRTSNQPQHF
TRBJ1-5	TRBD1	TRBV15	NA	TGTGCCACCAGCGGCTCAGGACAGGGGGTTCAGCCCCAGCATTTT	CATSGSGQGVQPQHF
TRBJ2-7	NA	TRBV28	NA	TGTGCCAGCAGCCCTGGGAGGAACGAGCAGTACTTC	CASSPGRNEQYF
TRBJ2-7	TRBD1	TRBV29-1	few	TGCAGCGTGCTAGGGACAGGGACCTACGAGCAGTACTTC	CSVLGTGTYEQYF
TRBJ1-1	NA	TRBV19	few	TGTGCCAGTAGTCCCTTGGACAGCCCTGAAGCTTTCTTT	CASSPLDSPEAFF
TRBJ2-7	TRBD1	TRBV19	NA	TGTGCCAGTCGTGGACAGGCCGGTTCATACCAAAGCTACGAGCAGTACTTC	CASRGQAGSYQSYEQYF
TRBJ2-7	TRBD1	TRBV20-1	NA	TGCAGTGCTACCGGGACAGGGGTCTCCTACGAGCAGTACTTC	CSATGTGVSYEQYF
TRBJ2-3	NA	TRBV6-2/TRBV6-3	NA	TGTGCCAGCAGTTACAATACCGGGACTTCAAATACGCAGTATTTT	CASSYNTGTSNTQYF
TRBJ1-6	TRBD1	TRBV29-1	once	TGCAGCGTTGGGACAGGGGTGAATTCACCCCTCCACTTT	CSVGTGVNSPLHF
TRBJ2-2	NA	TRBV10-3	NA	TGTGCCATCATGGGCACCACCGGGGAGCTGTTTTTT	CAIMGTTGELFF
TRBJ2-1	TRBD2	TRBV29-1	NA	TGCAGCGTTAGCGGCCTGGCTAGCGGGGTTAACAATGAGCAGTTCTTC	CSVSGLASGVNNEQFF
TRBJ2-7	NA	TRBV6-5	NA	TGTGCCACCCGGCCTTTTGGCGGACTCGGCTCCTACGAGCAGTACTTC	CATRPFGGLGSYEQYF
TRBJ1-1	NA	TRBV29-1	few	TGCAGCGTTGTAGGGGCTTCGAACACTGAAGCTTTCTTT	CSVVGASNTEAFF
TRBJ2-2	NA	TRBV5-1	NA	TGCGCCAGCAGGCGGGGGCCGAACACCGGGGAGCTGTTTTTT	CASRRGPNTGELFF
TRBJ1-2	NA	TRBV19	NA	TGTGCCAGCTCCAGTGAGAGAACTCGGACTAGCTACACCTTC	CASSSERTRTSYTF
TRBJ2-1	TRBD2	TRBV5-1	NA	TGCGCCAGCAGCTCGCCGGGACTAGCGACGAGTGGCTCCTACAATGAGCAGTTCTTC	CASSSPGLATSGSYNEQFF
TRBJ2-1	TRBD1	TRBV7-9	NA	TGTGCCAGCAGCTATACCCCAGGGGGCTCCTACAATGAGCAGTTCTTC	CASSYTPGGSYNEQFF
TRBJ2-7	TRBD1	TRBV29-1	NA	TGCAGCGTTTACTGGGACAGACCCTACGAGCAGTACTTC	CSVYWDRPYEQYF
TRBJ2-7	TRBD1	TRBV5-6	NA	TGTGCCAGCAGCCACCACAGGGGGCAGTACGAGCAGTACTTC	CASSHHRGQYEQYF
TRBJ2-3	TRBD2	TRBV10-3	NA	TGTGCCATCATCCAACTAGCGGGCGTTCCTTCTAGCACAGGTACGCAGTATTTT	CAIIQLAGVPSSTGTQYF
TRBJ2-6	TRBD1	TRBV27	NA	TGTGCCAGCAGTTGGACAGGGGCTGGGGCCAACGTCCTGACTTTC	CASSWTGAGANVLTF
TRBJ2-3	TRBD2	TRBV5-5	NA	TGTGCCAGCAGCTCGGGACTAGCGCAGAGCACAGATACGCAGTATTTT	CASSSGLAQSTDTQYF
TRBJ2-7	NA	TRBV12-3/TRBV12-4	NA	TGTGCCAGCAGCCGGAACTGGGGGGCGAGAGGGTACGAGCAGTACTTC	CASSRNWGARGYEQYF
TRBJ1-1	NA	TRBV20-1	NA	TGCAGTGCTAGAGTCGGACGGCCCATGAACACTGAAGCTTTCTTT	CSARVGRPMNTEAFF
TRBJ2-1	TRBD2	TRBV29-1	NA	TGCAGCGTTGTAGGAAGCGGGAGCCCGGGTGAGCAGTTCTTC	CSVVGSGSPGEQFF
TRBJ2-6	TRBD2	TRBV7-9	NA	TGTGCCAGCAGCCCACGGGGGGGCCCGAGCTCTGGGGCCAACGTCCTGACTTTC	CASSPRGGPSSGANVLTF
TRBJ2-7	NA	TRBV20-1	NA	TGCAGTGCTAGTAACCCCGGTTCCTACGAGCAGTACTTC	CSASNPGSYEQYF
TRBJ1-5	NA	TRBV24-1	NA	TGTGCCACCAGTGATTCCCTCGTGGGGCAGCCCCAGCATTTT	CATSDSLVGQPQHF
TRBJ2-7	TRBD1	TRBV29-1	NA	TGCAGCGTCCTCCAAGGGGACAGGACCTACGAGCAGTACTTC	CSVLQGDRTYEQYF
TRBJ2-1	TRBD2	TRBV29-1	NA	TGCAGCGCCTTTACTAGCGAAAGCTCCTACAATGAGCAGTTCTTC	CSAFTSESSYNEQFF
TRBJ1-2	NA	TRBV30	NA	TGTGCCTGGAATTCCGATGGCTACACCTTC	CAWNSDGYTF
TRBJ2-4	NA	TRBV6-2/TRBV6-3	NA	TGTGCCAGCAGTTACGGGGGAGCCAAAAACATTCAGTACTTC	CASSYGGAKNIQYF